Listed below are T cell receptor beta chains from one sample, sequenced in a study of T cell responses to AZD1222 COVID-19 vaccine. TCRdb's copy holds only in-frame clones and misses some; the assay was immunoSEQ multiplex PCR. This table holds 180,000 or so clones, about 87% found once. The sample was peripheral blood, taken 28 days after the second dose of the MenACWY control vaccine. The receptor set was obtained from an adult who received the MenACWY meningococcal vaccine as a control. Both conserved end residues are part of each CDR3. Fields, in order: D gene, clone size, J gene, V gene, CDR3 DNA, CDR3 protein. D genes are given only for firm matches. Size values are once, few and many counts, or a class for expanded clones, and some rows have none.

>.|.|TRBJ2-1|TRBV7-7
TGTGCCAGCAGCTTAGAAGAATACGGGCGCGAGCAGTTCTTC
CASSLEEYGREQFF
>.|.|TRBJ2-2|TRBV6-2/TRBV6-3
TGTGCCAGCAGTCGATCGCTCGACGGCGGGGAGCTGTTTTTT
CASSRSLDGGELFF
>.|once|TRBJ1-2|TRBV29-1
TGCAGCGTTGAAGGGCGGGGGCGAAACTATGGCTACACCTTC
CSVEGRGRNYGYTF
>TRBD1|once|TRBJ2-7|TRBV4-3
TGCGCCAGCAGCCAAGATGCCAGGGGGCGGGTGCGTGAGCAGTACTTC
CASSQDARGRVREQYF
>.|.|TRBJ2-1|TRBV7-9
TGTGCCAGCAGCCCAGCAGGACTGGGGTACAATGAGCAGTTCTTC
CASSPAGLGYNEQFF
>.|.|TRBJ2-7|TRBV7-9
TGTGCCAGCAGCTTTCGAGGAACCTACGAGCAGTACTTC
CASSFRGTYEQYF
>.|.|TRBJ2-7|TRBV3-1/TRBV3-2
TGTGCCAGCAGCCTAGACGGAGGACTCCTCTCCCTGGAGCAGTACTTC
CASSLDGGLLSLEQYF
>.|.|TRBJ1-4|TRBV9
TGTGCCAGCAGCCGATTTCCGGGCTCCAATGAAAAACTGTTTTTT
CASSRFPGSNEKLFF
>.|.|TRBJ1-2|TRBV7-2
TGTGCCAGCAGCTTAGCTCCTTCCTCTAACTATGGCTACACCTTC
CASSLAPSSNYGYTF
>.|.|TRBJ2-1|TRBV7-2
TGTGCCAGCAGCGGAACCCAGACGGCGACCTACAATGAGCAGTTCTTC
CASSGTQTATYNEQFF
>TRBD1|.|TRBJ1-4|TRBV3-1/TRBV3-2
TGTGCCAGCAGCCGGGACAGGGCAGGAGGTGAAAAACTGTTTTTT
CASSRDRAGGEKLFF
>.|.|TRBJ2-7|TRBV11-3
TGTGCCAGCAGCTTAGATAAGGGACACGAGCAGTACTTC
CASSLDKGHEQYF
>TRBD2|.|TRBJ2-1|TRBV5-1
TGCGCCAGCAGCCCATCCATCGGGAGGGCTTCGAACAATGAGCAGTTCTTC
CASSPSIGRASNNEQFF
>.|.|TRBJ1-1|TRBV6-5
TGTGCCAGCAGGTCAGGGATAGGCACTGAAGCTTTCTTT
CASRSGIGTEAFF
>.|.|TRBJ2-1|TRBV19
TGTGCCAGTAGTACACCCCCCACCTATGGTGAGCAGTTCTTC
CASSTPPTYGEQFF
>.|.|TRBJ2-3|TRBV6-2/TRBV6-3
TGTGCCAGCAGTTACCTGAGGTTGAGCACAGATACGCAGTATTTT
CASSYLRLSTDTQYF
>TRBD1|.|TRBJ1-3|TRBV15
TGTGCCACCAGCAGAGGTGGGACAGCTCACTCTGGAAACACCATATATTTT
CATSRGGTAHSGNTIYF
>.|.|TRBJ2-2|TRBV6-5
TGTGCCAGCACCTATTACAGGGACACCGGGGAGCTGTTTTTT
CASTYYRDTGELFF
>.|.|TRBJ2-5|TRBV27
TGTGCCAGCAGGGTCACCCTCCGGGGAAAAGAGACCCAGTACTTC
CASRVTLRGKETQYF
>TRBD1|.|TRBJ1-2|TRBV9
TGTGCCAGCAGTGACGACAGGGGTGCTGGCTACACCTTC
CASSDDRGAGYTF
>.|.|TRBJ1-5|TRBV10-3
TGTGCCATCAGTGAGTCGTGGGGGAATCGGCCCCAGCATTTT
CAISESWGNRPQHF
>.|.|TRBJ2-5|TRBV20-1
TGCAGTGCTAGCAGCCAAGAGACCCAGTACTTC
CSASSQETQYF
>.|.|TRBJ1-2|TRBV27
TGTGCCAGCAGTTTCGGTGGGGGGACATTCTATGGCTACACCTTC
CASSFGGGTFYGYTF
>.|.|TRBJ2-5|TRBV12-5
TGTGCTAGTGGGGGCCCGGGAACCCAAGAGACCCAGTACTTC
CASGGPGTQETQYF
>.|.|TRBJ2-7|TRBV7-9
TGTGCCAGCAGCCCGGCTGGGTCCTACGAGCAGTACTTC
CASSPAGSYEQYF
>.|once|TRBJ1-2|TRBV29-1
TGCAGCTCCAAACTAGGGGGCTATGGCTACACCTTC
CSSKLGGYGYTF
>.|.|TRBJ2-7|TRBV4-3
TGCGCCAGCAGCCAAGGGTCAAGGGGCCACGAGCAGTACTTC
CASSQGSRGHEQYF
>.|.|TRBJ2-7|TRBV10-2
TGCGCCAGCAGTGAGAGGAGAAAGACGGTCGTGTGGGGACTGATCCTGTACTTC
CASSERRKTVVWGLILYF
>.|.|TRBJ2-1|TRBV19
TGTGCCAGTAGTCGGGACCGGAGCACCTACAATGAGCAGTTCTTC
CASSRDRSTYNEQFF
>.|.|TRBJ2-1|TRBV14
TGTGCCAGCAGCCAAGATCTTGGGGTCTCCTACAATGAGCAGTTCTTC
CASSQDLGVSYNEQFF
>.|once|TRBJ1-2|TRBV30
TGTGCCTGGAGCGGACAGAAAAACTATGGCTACACCTTC
CAWSGQKNYGYTF
>.|.|TRBJ1-1|TRBV11-2
TGTGCCAGCAGCTTCTTACGAGGTCCCACTGAAGCTTTCTTT
CASSFLRGPTEAFF
>TRBD1|.|TRBJ2-7|TRBV6-5
TGTGCCAGCAGTTACTCCCCGGGACAGGGTGTCTACGAGCAGTACTTC
CASSYSPGQGVYEQYF
>TRBD1|.|TRBJ1-2|TRBV28
TGTGCCAGCAGTTTCCCTTCCCGGACAGGGGGCTATGGCTACACCTTC
CASSFPSRTGGYGYTF
>.|.|TRBJ1-5|TRBV6-5
TGTGCCAGCACCCCGGGGGGGGGAAATCAGCCCCAGCATTTT
CASTPGGGNQPQHF
>.|.|TRBJ1-2|TRBV28
TGTGCCAGCAGTTTCAGGTCGTCGCGGCCTTTCTATGGCTACACCTTC
CASSFRSSRPFYGYTF
>TRBD1|.|TRBJ1-5|TRBV7-9
TGTGCCAGCAGCTTTGGGACAGGGACGGTTGGGGTACATCAGCCCCAGCATTTT
CASSFGTGTVGVHQPQHF
>TRBD2|.|TRBJ2-7|TRBV5-1
TGCGCCAGCCAACTGGCAACTAGCGCGATATCCTACGAGCAGTACTTC
CASQLATSAISYEQYF
>.|.|TRBJ2-5|TRBV11-2
TGTGCCAGCAGCTTAAGGTTACAAGAGACCCAGTACTTC
CASSLRLQETQYF
>.|.|TRBJ1-5|TRBV19
TGTGCCAGTAGTCCCCACAGGGATAGCAATCAGCCCCAGCATTTT
CASSPHRDSNQPQHF
>.|.|TRBJ1-2|TRBV19
TGTGCCAGTAGTATGGAGGCCCTTAACTATGGCTACACCTTC
CASSMEALNYGYTF
>.|.|TRBJ1-5|TRBV7-2
TGTGCCAGCAGCTTAGAAGGATGGATACAACAGCCCCAGCATTTT
CASSLEGWIQQPQHF
>.|.|TRBJ1-2|TRBV14
TGTGCCAGCAGCCAAGCGGGCCTCTATGGCTACACCTTC
CASSQAGLYGYTF
>TRBD2|.|TRBJ2-7|TRBV4-3
TGCGCCAGCAGCCCTGGGACTAGTGGTTACGCTGGCGAGCAGTACTTC
CASSPGTSGYAGEQYF
>.|.|TRBJ2-1|TRBV28
TGTGCCAGCAGTTTTGGGGATTACAATGAGCAGTTCTTC
CASSFGDYNEQFF
>.|.|TRBJ1-1|TRBV2
TGTGCCAGCAGTGTCGGTCAGGGGTACACTGAAGCTTTCTTT
CASSVGQGYTEAFF
>.|.|TRBJ2-1|TRBV2
TGTGCCAGCAGTAGGTCCATAGACCCGAGGAATGAGCAGTTCTTC
CASSRSIDPRNEQFF